This record covers a single TCR beta chain. Its antigen is undetermined. One junction end does not reproduce the germline sequence, and a read error may be involved. The entry originates in a study of long-term antiretroviral therapy in people with HIV. Study results and caveats: Pre-ART clonal expansion yielded clones that dominated the repertoire at all time points.

From germline, CDR1 is SSHAT and CDR2 FNYEAQ (reference sequence). The CDR3 loop spans 13 amino acids. Running of the v3.0 immunoSEQ assay took place at survey level. For every sample, sequencing targeted roughly 35,000-50,000 T-cell genomes. Using immunoSEQ multiplex PCR, the repertoire was profiled, and TCRdb retains in-frame clones only, with some absent. This table holds 20,000 to 25,000 clones, approximately 95% found once. Every HIV-positive participant received treatment in the United States. Specimens carried roughly 0.95-11 million cryopreserved PBMC before DNA extraction. This TCR derives from a woman in her 40s with HIV. The specimen was unsorted PBMCs, collected 7.6 years after starting antiretroviral therapy. J is TRBJ2-1 and V is TRBV7-7, with a tentative D call TRBD2 (6 bases). The CDR3 region is CASSLRLGGEQFF. The DNA for the CDR3 is TGTGCTAGCAGCTTAAGGTTGGGGGGAGAGCAGTTCTTC.